The rows below give T cell receptor beta chains drawn from one sample of a study of PD-L1 blockade in urothelial cancer. Produced via immunoSEQ multiplex PCR; TCRdb's table is partial and in-frame only. The sample consists of 100,000 to 150,000 clones, around 86% of them appearing once. Sequenced material: PBMCs, taken around atezolizumab (anti-PD-L1) treatment. These TCRs come from a man aged 50 to 59 with urothelial cancer. Each CDR3 is given without its conserved first and last residue.

J: TRBJ1-1; V: TRBV7-2; CDR3: ASSLMGARREAF
J: TRBJ1-4; V: TRBV2; CDR3: ASRPGQINEKLF
J: TRBJ1-3; V: TRBV18; CDR3: ASSPVTGVSGNTIY
J: TRBJ2-7; V: TRBV5-1; CDR3: ASSLVGTGVMNEQY
J: TRBJ1-4; V: TRBV7-9; CDR3: ASSLTSGTAEKLF
J: TRBJ2-3; V: TRBV27; CDR3: ASSLRSLRLGNTQY
J: TRBJ2-7; V: TRBV27; CDR3: ASSLKGTSGKAYEQY
J: TRBJ2-2; V: TRBV28; CDR3: ASSSPGTLDTGELF
J: TRBJ2-1; V: TRBV18; CDR3: ASSPTVNNEQF
J: TRBJ2-1; V: TRBV4-1; CDR3: ASSPQRDGQF
J: TRBJ1-5; V: TRBV6-5; CDR3: ASSTGQPNQPQH
J: TRBJ1-1; V: TRBV6-1; CDR3: ASSEAIGTGRTEAF
J: TRBJ2-1; V: TRBV4-2; CDR3: ASSPGLHLYNEQF
J: TRBJ2-7; V: TRBV28; CDR3: ASSLGTSVGYEQY
J: TRBJ2-7; V: TRBV29-1; CDR3: SAGGGYYEQY
J: TRBJ2-5; V: TRBV6-6; CDR3: ASSYGLAEETQY
J: TRBJ2-7; V: TRBV28; CDR3: ASSTTPGHDEQY
J: TRBJ1-2; V: TRBV5-5; CDR3: ASSPLVRGLSGYT
J: TRBJ2-5; V: TRBV5-4; CDR3: ASSSPAGEETQY
J: TRBJ2-7; V: TRBV20-1; CDR3: SARPYSEQY
J: TRBJ2-1; V: TRBV19; CDR3: ASSIDRDEQF
J: TRBJ1-1; V: TRBV28; CDR3: ASRPFQVTTEAF
J: TRBJ2-7; V: TRBV27; CDR3: ASSFTGLTYEQY
J: TRBJ1-1; V: TRBV5-6; CDR3: ASSPGHMNTEAF
J: TRBJ1-1; V: TRBV2; CDR3: ASSEERNTEAF
J: TRBJ2-5; V: TRBV7-2; CDR3: ASSLTSGVKETQY
J: TRBJ1-2; V: TRBV20-1; CDR3: SARDQGGYT
J: TRBJ2-1; V: TRBV19; CDR3: ASSVGTGTGEQF
J: TRBJ2-7; V: TRBV4-1; CDR3: ASSQFTGGHEQY